These T cell receptor beta chains were read from a single sample in a study of naive and memory T cell subsets. TCRdb used MiXCR to reprocess the 5' RACE reads, holding one entry per CDR3 protein. The sample has tens of thousands of distinct CDR3 sequences; under 10% are singletons. These receptors originate from a female donor in good health. CDR3s include the opening cysteine and the closing phenylalanine or tryptophan. A D gene is named only where the DNA matches it firmly. Not every row has a clone size; where given, it reads once, few, many or a size class.

clone size	J gene	D gene	V gene	CDR3 DNA	CDR3 protein
many	TRBJ1-6	-	TRBV27	TGTGCCAGCAGTTTAGTGTCCGGTAGATATAATTCACCCCTCCACTTT	CASSLVSGRYNSPLHF
many	TRBJ2-7	-	TRBV20-1	TGCAGTGCTGCCCGGGACTCGGGGCCCTACGAGCAGTACTTC	CSAARDSGPYEQYF
many	TRBJ1-1	TRBD1	TRBV2	TGTGCCAGCAGTCCGGACAGGATCACTGAAGCTTTCTTT	CASSPDRITEAFF
many	TRBJ1-5	-	TRBV3-1	TGTGCCAGCAGCCCGACACACGGGGGTCAGCCCCAGCATTTT	CASSPTHGGQPQHF
few	TRBJ2-7	TRBD2	TRBV9	TGTGCCAGCAGCGTAGGCCATGGACTAGCGGGGGAGGAGCAGTACTTC	CASSVGHGLAGEEQYF
-	TRBJ1-5	-	TRBV19	TGTGCCAGTAGTGTGACCGGGACACGAAATCAGCCCCAGCATTTT	CASSVTGTRNQPQHF
-	TRBJ1-1	-	TRBV19	TGTGCCAGTAGTTGGGACCGCGGGGGAAATGAAGCTTTCTTT	CASSWDRGGNEAFF
once	TRBJ2-1	-	TRBV5-5	TGTGCCAGCAGCTTGACGTGGGGACCCAACAATGAGCAGTTCTTC	CASSLTWGPNNEQFF
-	TRBJ1-4	-	TRBV5-1	TGCGCCAGCAGCTTGGGCCAGATTGATGAAAAACTGTTTTTT	CASSLGQIDEKLFF
many	TRBJ2-7	-	TRBV29-1	TGCAGCGTTGAAGCAGGGCCCTACGAGCAGTACTTC	CSVEAGPYEQYF
few	TRBJ1-5	TRBD1	TRBV20-1	TGCAGTGCTAACGGGAGACAGGGATGCAATCAGCCCCAGCATTTT	CSANGRQGCNQPQHF
few	TRBJ1-6	-	TRBV12-3/TRBV12-4	TGTGCCAGCAGTTTGAGATGGGGCTCCTATAATTCACCCCTCCACTTT	CASSLRWGSYNSPLHF
-	TRBJ1-2	-	TRBV6-2/TRBV6-3	TGTGCCAGCACCGAATTGGGGACAACTAACTATGGCTACACCTTC	CASTELGTTNYGYTF
many	TRBJ2-5	-	TRBV15	TGTGCCACCAGCAGAGACGGAGGGGAACAAGAGACCCAGTACTTC	CATSRDGGEQETQYF
many	TRBJ1-1	-	TRBV20-1	TGCAGTGCTAGAGACCGGAGGGGGAACACTGAAGCTTTCTTT	CSARDRRGNTEAFF
many	TRBJ1-6	-	TRBV9	TGTGCCAGCAGCCCTTCGGGGACGGCCGGGTCACCCCTCCACTTT	CASSPSGTAGSPLHF
-	TRBJ2-1	TRBD2	TRBV5-1	TGCGCCAGCAGCTTTTCCGCGGGGGGCAATGAGCAGTTCTTC	CASSFSAGGNEQFF
few	TRBJ1-1	TRBD1	TRBV5-4	TGTGCCAGCAGCTTCCACAGGGGGATTGAAGCTTTCTTT	CASSFHRGIEAFF
few	TRBJ2-6	-	TRBV28	TGTGCCAGCAGCGAGAGCACTGGGGCCAACGTCCTGACTTTC	CASSESTGANVLTF
-	TRBJ1-1	-	TRBV6-6	TGTGCCAGCAGTGATAACCGGGGGCCATGGGCTGAAGCTTTCTTT	CASSDNRGPWAEAFF
many	TRBJ2-2	-	TRBV20-1	TGCAGTGCTAGTTCTGGCGGGGAGCTGTTTTTT	CSASSGGELFF
few	TRBJ2-3	TRBD1	TRBV4-3	TGCGCCAGCAGCCGGCCCAGACCGACAGGGGACATCCGCACAGATACGCAGTATTTT	CASSRPRPTGDIRTDTQYF
few	TRBJ2-4	TRBD1	TRBV12-3/TRBV12-4	TGTGCCAGCAGTTTGGGACAGGGCTACATTCAGTACTTC	CASSLGQGYIQYF
many	TRBJ1-2	-	TRBV6-5	TGTGCCAGCAGTTTGGCGGCGAACTATGGCTACACCTTC	CASSLAANYGYTF
many	TRBJ1-2	-	TRBV5-4	TGTGCCAGCAGCTTGGTGGCCGGGAACGGCTACACCTTC	CASSLVAGNGYTF
many	TRBJ1-2	TRBD1	TRBV9	TGTGCCAGCAGCGTAGTGGAGCAGGGGGTATGGAATGGCTACACCTTC	CASSVVEQGVWNGYTF
many	TRBJ2-7	-	TRBV29-1	TGCAGCGCATGGACAAGCTCCTACGAGCAGTACTTC	CSAWTSSYEQYF
many	TRBJ1-2	TRBD1	TRBV28	TGTGCCAGCAGTTTATGGACCGCCGGGACAGGGGATTATGGCTACACCTTC	CASSLWTAGTGDYGYTF
many	TRBJ2-7	-	TRBV12-3/TRBV12-4	TGTGCCAGCAGGGCGGGCCCGGTCACAGTCCCATACTTC	CASRAGPVTVPYF
-	TRBJ2-4	-	TRBV29-1	TGCAGCGTTGAAGATTTTAACATTCAGTACTTC	CSVEDFNIQYF
few	TRBJ2-2	-	TRBV12-5	TGTGCTAGTGGTTCACCGCCCGGGGAGCTGTTTTTT	CASGSPPGELFF
few	TRBJ2-7	-	TRBV30	TGTGCCTGCCATTTCTCCTACGAGCAGTACTTC	CACHFSYEQYF
few	TRBJ1-2	-	TRBV5-6	TGTGCCAGCAGCCCGGGGGGGACCGAGTCAATGTTGGGCTACACCTTC	CASSPGGTESMLGYTF
few	TRBJ2-3	-	TRBV27	TGTGCCAGCATGGCGGGGGCTACATACACAGATACGCAGTATTTT	CASMAGATYTDTQYF
-	TRBJ2-7	-	TRBV20-1	TGCAGTGCTAGAGATGGCGGCCTCAAACCGTACTTC	CSARDGGLKPYF
many	TRBJ2-3	-	TRBV29-1	TGCAGCGTTGGACAGGCCCCCACAGATACGCAGTATTTT	CSVGQAPTDTQYF
-	TRBJ2-2	TRBD1	TRBV6-5	TGTGCCAGCAGTTACCCCGGACAGGGGGTCACCTGGGAGCTGTTTTTT	CASSYPGQGVTWELFF
medium-sized	TRBJ1-5	-	TRBV18	TGTGCCAGCTCACTTCAAGTTAGCAATCAGCCCCAGCATTTT	CASSLQVSNQPQHF
-	TRBJ1-2	-	TRBV12-5	TGTGCTAGTCGCAGGGGCAAACCCCCTTATGGCTACACCTTC	CASRRGKPPYGYTF
many	TRBJ2-7	TRBD2	TRBV7-2	TGTGCCAGCAGCAAGGGCCTAGCGGGGGGGAATTACGAGCAGTACTTC	CASSKGLAGGNYEQYF
few	TRBJ1-4	-	TRBV6-1	TGTGCCAGCCGAAGGGACGGTGCAACTAATGAAAAACTGTTTTTT	CASRRDGATNEKLFF
-	TRBJ2-1	-	TRBV19	TGTGCCAGTAGTATCGGCGGCAGGGTGGCCTACAATGAGCAGTTCTTC	CASSIGGRVAYNEQFF
-	TRBJ2-1	TRBD2	TRBV7-9	TGTGCCAGCAGTGCCAGCGGGGTACCCAATGAGCAGTTCTTC	CASSASGVPNEQFF
-	TRBJ1-3	-	TRBV30	TGTGCCTGGGGCCCGGGGGGCGCTGGAAACACCATATATTTT	CAWGPGGAGNTIYF
few	TRBJ1-5	-	TRBV7-2	TGTGCCAGCAGCTTACGGGGCTGGGGTGAGCCCCAGCATTTT	CASSLRGWGEPQHF
many	TRBJ1-6	-	TRBV28	TGTGCCAGCAGTTTAAACCCGGGAGGGAGCTCCTATAATTCACCCCTCCACTTT	CASSLNPGGSSYNSPLHF
many	TRBJ1-2	TRBD1	TRBV20-1	TGCAGTGCTAGAGACAGGGGGCCGGAGAGAGGCTACACCTTC	CSARDRGPERGYTF
few	TRBJ2-1	TRBD2	TRBV7-9	TGTGCCAGCAGCTACGGACTAGCGGGGAACCGGGATGAGCAGTTCTTC	CASSYGLAGNRDEQFF
many	TRBJ2-3	-	TRBV29-1	TGCAGCGTAGCAGGGTTTTCAGGATCGGAGGGAGCAGATACGCAGTATTTT	CSVAGFSGSEGADTQYF
-	TRBJ2-5	TRBD1	TRBV29-1	TGCAGCGGTCCACAGGGGGAGGAGACCCAGTACTTC	CSGPQGEETQYF
few	TRBJ1-3	-	TRBV28	TGTGCCAGCAGTTTCACCCGTGGCTCTGGAAACACCATATATTTT	CASSFTRGSGNTIYF
few	TRBJ2-1	-	TRBV11-3	TGTGCCAGCAGCTCCCGGGGGGCCGACTCCTACAATGAGCAGTTCTTC	CASSSRGADSYNEQFF
many	TRBJ1-5	TRBD1	TRBV6-1	TGTGCCAGCAGTGCCCGGGACAGGGGTAGGGATCAGCCCCAGCATTTT	CASSARDRGRDQPQHF